The rows below give T cell receptor beta chains drawn from one sample of a study of T-cell memory formation after mild COVID-19. Each CDR3 protein is one row after TCRdb ran MiXCR on the 5' RACE reads. This table has roughly 510,000 distinct CDR3 sequences, 15% to 20% appearing once. Specimen: PBMCs or a T cell subset sorted from them (not recorded which). These receptors originate from an adult woman who had mild COVID-19 (a few samples of this study predate the infection). Cell type and time point are not known. CDR3s include the opening cysteine and the closing phenylalanine or tryptophan. Each record gives: J gene, V gene, D gene, clone size, CDR3 protein, CDR3 DNA. D genes are given only for firm matches. Clone sizes are given selectively: once, few, many, or a class where the clone is expanded.

>TRBJ2-7|TRBV4-3|TRBD1|.
CASSQSAPGTGSYEQYF
TGCGCCAGCAGCCAGAGCGCACCCGGGACAGGGTCATACGAGCAGTACTTC
>TRBJ1-6|TRBV27|TRBD1|.
CASSPQDRGRSSPLHF
TGTGCCAGCAGTCCCCAGGACAGGGGGCGGAGTTCACCCCTCCACTTT
>TRBJ1-1|TRBV20-1|TRBD1|.
CSATDRGRMNTEAFF
TGCAGTGCAACCGACAGGGGTAGGATGAACACTGAAGCTTTCTTT
>TRBJ2-2|TRBV6-2/TRBV6-3|.|.
CASRGSAGELFF
TGTGCCAGCAGAGGGTCCGCAGGGGAGCTGTTTTTT
>TRBJ2-7|TRBV3-1|.|.
CASSWRLAYEQYF
TGTGCCAGCAGCTGGCGACTTGCCTACGAGCAGTACTTC
>TRBJ2-1|TRBV7-9|.|many
CASSLSGAAYNEQFF
TGTGCCAGCAGCTTATCGGGGGCAGCCTACAATGAGCAGTTCTTC
>TRBJ2-7|TRBV19|.|.
CATKRPYEQYF
TGTGCCACAAAACGGCCGTACGAGCAGTACTTC
>TRBJ2-7|TRBV9|.|.
CASSVVWHSYEQYF
TGTGCCAGCAGCGTAGTCTGGCACAGCTACGAGCAGTACTTC
>TRBJ2-6|TRBV4-1|TRBD2|.
CASSPYHGGGKAGANVLTF
TGCGCCAGCAGCCCGTACCACGGGGGGGGGAAGGCTGGGGCCAACGTCCTGACTTTC
>TRBJ2-3|TRBV5-4|TRBD2|few
CASSLDLAGEIDTQYF
TGTGCCAGCAGCTTGGACCTAGCGGGGGAAATAGATACGCAGTATTTT
>TRBJ2-1|TRBV6-5|TRBD2|.
CASSYGLAGGNTQFF
TGTGCCAGCAGTTACGGACTAGCGGGAGGGAATACGCAGTTCTTC
>TRBJ2-7|TRBV3-1|.|.
CASSQEGGVGQYF
TGTGCCAGCAGCCAAGAAGGCGGAGTCGGGCAGTACTTC
>TRBJ2-5|TRBV5-1|TRBD2|few
CASSLRGTISETQYF
TGCGCCAGCAGCTTGCGGGGGACTATCTCGGAGACCCAGTACTTC
>TRBJ2-7|TRBV2|TRBD2|.
CASSEVRLAGGPNVYEQYF
TGTGCCAGCAGTGAAGTTCGGCTAGCGGGAGGGCCGAACGTCTACGAGCAGTACTTC
>TRBJ2-7|TRBV29-1|TRBD1|.
CSVEAGGEYEQYF
TGCAGCGTTGAAGCAGGGGGCGAATACGAGCAGTACTTC
>TRBJ1-2|TRBV12-3/TRBV12-4|.|.
CASSLRLSYGYTF
TGTGCCAGCAGTCTTAGACTGTCCTATGGCTACACCTTC
>TRBJ2-7|TRBV15|.|few
CATSRDRTVLQQYF
TGTGCCACCAGCAGAGATCGAACAGTCTTACAACAGTACTTC
>TRBJ2-3|TRBV7-9|.|many
CASSGGPDTQYF
TGTGCCAGCAGCGGTGGGCCAGATACGCAGTATTTT
>TRBJ2-7|TRBV5-1|TRBD2|.
CASSSAGTSLYEQYF
TGCGCCAGCAGCTCGGCCGGGACTAGTCTGTACGAGCAGTACTTC
>TRBJ1-1|TRBV4-1|.|few
CASSPTTETEAFF
TGCGCCAGCAGCCCTACTACTGAGACTGAAGCTTTCTTT
>TRBJ2-7|TRBV7-8|TRBD2|few
CASSLALAGTKDEQYF
TGTGCCAGCAGCTTAGCTCTAGCGGGAACAAAGGACGAGCAGTACTTC
>TRBJ2-1|TRBV7-9|TRBD1|once
CASRGLSWPGQGDNEQFF
TGTGCCAGCAGGGGACTGAGTTGGCCGGGACAGGGGGACAATGAGCAGTTCTTC
>TRBJ2-6|TRBV5-8|.|many
CASSPGQFSGANVLTF
TGTGCCAGCAGCCCAGGACAGTTCTCTGGGGCCAACGTCCTGACTTTC
>TRBJ2-5|TRBV24-1|.|few
CATSDDLAGETQYF
TGTGCCACCAGTGATGACCTAGCCGGTGAGACCCAGTACTTC
>TRBJ1-5|TRBV20-1|.|.
CSAQGYQPQHF
TGCAGTGCTCAGGGATATCAGCCCCAGCATTTT
>TRBJ2-2|TRBV5-1|.|few
CASSFEGAHTGELFF
TGCGCCAGCAGCTTCGAAGGGGCGCACACCGGGGAGCTGTTTTTT
>TRBJ2-5|TRBV29-1|TRBD2|.
CSGTGGGSQYF
TGCAGCGGGACGGGAGGGGGGTCCCAGTACTTC
>TRBJ2-1|TRBV5-1|TRBD2|.
CASSLGTSSYFPGPDEQFF
TGCGCCAGCAGCTTGGGGACTAGCTCATACTTCCCCGGGCCGGATGAGCAGTTCTTC
>TRBJ2-3|TRBV6-6|.|.
CASSRRGTTGDTQYF
TGTGCCAGCAGCCGTCGGGGGACCACAGGAGATACGCAGTATTTT
>TRBJ2-1|TRBV10-3|TRBD2|.
CAIAGTSGRANEQFF
TGTGCCATCGCCGGGACTAGCGGGAGGGCGAATGAGCAGTTCTTC
>TRBJ2-5|TRBV9|TRBD2|few
CASSVGGGRETQYF
TGTGCCAGCAGCGTAGGCGGGGGACGGGAGACCCAGTACTTC
>TRBJ2-3|TRBV7-6|TRBD1|once
CASSLQGVFTDTQYF
TGTGCCAGCAGCTTACAGGGGGTGTTCACAGATACGCAGTATTTT
>TRBJ2-1|TRBV5-5|TRBD2|few
CASSKLAGGSYNEQFF
TGTGCCAGCAGCAAACTAGCGGGGGGCTCCTACAATGAGCAGTTCTTC
>TRBJ1-5|TRBV12-3/TRBV12-4|.|.
CASSFSGSRGNQPQHF
TGTGCCAGCAGTTTTTCTGGCAGCCGGGGAAATCAGCCCCAGCATTTT
>TRBJ1-5|TRBV9|.|.
CASSSPGQPQHF
TGTGCCAGCAGCTCCCCGGGGCAGCCCCAGCATTTT
>TRBJ2-7|TRBV29-1|TRBD2|few
CSVEGLAEPYEQYF
TGCAGCGTTGAGGGACTAGCGGAGCCCTACGAGCAGTACTTC
>TRBJ2-7|TRBV24-1|.|.
CATSDRTGSGPGGPYEQYF
TGTGCCACCAGTGACAGGACAGGGAGCGGTCCGGGAGGTCCCTACGAGCAGTACTTC
>TRBJ2-1|TRBV7-9|.|.
CATTAFSHEQFF
TGTGCCACCACCGCGTTCTCCCATGAGCAGTTCTTC
>TRBJ2-6|TRBV9|.|.
CASSVERGSGANVLTF
TGTGCCAGCAGCGTAGAAAGGGGCTCTGGGGCCAACGTCCTGACTTTC
>TRBJ2-2|TRBV19|.|.
CASKRAGELFF
TGTGCCAGTAAGAGGGCCGGGGAGCTGTTTTTT
>TRBJ2-7|TRBV6-6|TRBD2|.
CASSYSITSGRSYEQYF
TGTGCCAGCAGTTACTCGATAACTAGCGGGAGATCTTACGAGCAGTACTTC
>TRBJ1-2|TRBV2|TRBD1|.
CASSEGRTGQGYTF
TGTGCCAGCAGTGAAGGTCGGACAGGGCAGGGCTACACCTTC
>TRBJ2-1|TRBV6-5|TRBD2|.
CASTTSGEQFF
TGTGCCAGCACGACTAGCGGGGAGCAGTTCTTC
>TRBJ2-7|TRBV9|.|few
CASSATDGYEQYF
TGTGCCAGCAGCGCTACCGATGGCTACGAGCAGTACTTC
>TRBJ2-3|TRBV7-3|TRBD1|few
CASSDRGSADTQYF
TGTGCCAGCAGCGACAGGGGTTCAGCAGATACGCAGTATTTT
>TRBJ1-5|TRBV10-3|.|.
CAISETPNQPQHF
TGTGCCATCAGTGAAACCCCTAATCAGCCCCAGCATTTT
>TRBJ1-1|TRBV9|.|.
CASSPAGVGASQMNTEAFF
TGTGCCAGCAGCCCTGCGGGCGTTGGGGCCAGCCAAATGAACACTGAAGCTTTCTTT
>TRBJ1-1|TRBV7-2|.|.
CASSIMDGAEAFF
TGTGCCAGCAGCATCATGGACGGGGCTGAAGCTTTCTTT
>TRBJ2-7|TRBV5-5|.|.
CASTGRETYEQYF
TGTGCCAGCACAGGCCGGGAAACCTACGAGCAGTACTTC
>TRBJ1-4|TRBV7-2|TRBD1|.
CASSRQGSNEKLFF
TGTGCCAGCAGCAGACAGGGTTCTAATGAAAAACTGTTTTTT
>TRBJ1-5|TRBV12-3/TRBV12-4|.|.
CASSSSFSNQPQHF
TGTGCCAGCAGTTCCAGTTTTAGCAATCAGCCCCAGCATTTT